Presented here are 11 T cell receptor beta chains from one specimen sequenced in a study of cytomegalovirus exposure and HLA in healthy donors listed by TCRdb under 2017. The library was generated by the immunoSEQ multiplex PCR assay. The multiplex PCR relied on a mix of 60 forward primers for TCR Vbeta segments and 13 reverse primers for TCR Jbeta segments. Entries here come from immuneACCESS through TCRdb and include only in-frame sequences with V and J called. Some clones fail to appear in such tables; in the studies checked, an unresolved V gene covers under half of the shortfall, and the cause of the remainder is unknown. This sample lists 150,000 to 180,000 clones; roughly 80% were detected once. Of the sample, around 3.6% falls within the top ten clones. The sample consisted of PBMCs. The source is a woman aged 35 to 49 in good health and CMV-seronegative.

This sequence joins TRBV19 and TRBJ1-1, with TRBD1 matching 8 bases. The V gene's germline CDR1 is LNHDA and CDR2 SQIVND (reference sequence). V shed 5 bases, J shed 4 bases, and the junction held 6 bases outside the gene matches. The CDR3 runs to 14 residues. The CDR3 bases are TGTGCCAGTAGTCCCAGGGGGCGCAGCACTGAAGCTTTCTTT. Its translation: CASSPRGRSTEAFF.

The rearrangement uses TRBV6-5 and TRBJ1-2; TRBD1 is a possible D gene (5 bases). This CDR3 is 16 amino acids long. Germline values: CDR1 MNHEY, CDR2 SVGAGI. V lost 0 bases to trimming and J lost 4 bases, with 15 bases between them. In DNA, the CDR3 is TGTGCCAGCAGTTACTCAAGAATAGGGGCGAGCTATGGCTACACCTTC. Protein sequence: CASSYSRIGASYGYTF.

V gene TRBV28 combines with J gene TRBJ1-2; TRBD1 might be the D (5 bases). V was pared by 2 bases and J by 11 bases, with 18 bases between. Germline CDR1 is MDHEN and CDR2 is SYDVKM. The CDR3 length is 14 residues. The CDR3: CASSLPGQVGTYTF. The CDR3 DNA reads TGTGCCAGCAGTTTACCCGGACAAGTGGGTACTTACACCTTC.

The gene calls are TRBV6-1 and TRBJ2-2; D perhaps matches TRBD2 (5 bases). With 1 base removed from V and 7 bases from J, the gap between germline ends came to 10 bases. The CDR3 covers 14 residues. Per germline, CDR1 MNHNS and CDR2 SASEGT. The CDR3 here is CASSEVRRDGELFF. DNA for the CDR3: TGTGCCAGCAGTGAAGTCCGCCGGGACGGGGAGCTGTTTTTT.

The rearrangement joins TRBV9 to TRBJ2-3; the D gene is possibly TRBD2 (6 bases). The germline V gene has CDR1 SGDLS and CDR2 YYNGEE. There are 15 residues in the CDR3. The V end lost 3 bases, the J end lost 6 bases, and 17 bases lay between the germline ends. Here the CDR3 reads CASSAGGNQADTQYF. In nucleotides, the CDR3 is TGTGCCAGCAGCGCTGGGGGGAATCAGGCCGATACGCAGTATTTT.

This chain links TRBV15 with TRBJ2-7; TRBD1 agrees at 9 bases. CDR1 and CDR2 from the germline V gene are LNHNV and YYDKDF (reference sequence). This CDR3 comprises 14 residues. V shed 3 bases, J shed 7 bases, and the junction held 7 bases outside the gene matches. The CDR3 nucleotides are TGTGCCACCAGCAGGGGACAGGGTATGCGGGAGCAGTACTTC. This gives the protein CATSRGQGMREQYF. Full variable domain (missing parts from reference TRBV15 and TRBJ2-7): DAMVIQNPRYQVTQFGKPVTLSCSQTLNHNVMYWYQQKSSQAPKLLFHYYDKDFNNEADTPDNFQSRRPNTSFCFLDIRSPGLGDTAMYLCATSRGQGMREQYFGPGTRLTVT.

The count of this clone is one. The chain joins TRBV7-6 to TRBJ1-1; D not certain. V was pared by 2 bases and J by 7 bases, with 20 bases between. There are 16 residues in the CDR3. Germline V gives CDR1 SGHVS, CDR2 FNYEAQ. The CDR3 loop is CASSLRPTPEAGEAFF. DNA of the CDR3: TGTGCCAGCAGCTTAAGGCCAACTCCGGAGGCGGGTGAAGCTTTCTTT.

The chain joins TRBV2 to TRBJ2-5; D is perhaps TRBD1 (6 bases). The CDR3 runs to 15 residues. V shed 0 bases and J shed 5 bases, with 13 bases lying between them. Looked up from germline, CDR1 is SNHLY and CDR2 is FYNNEI. This CDR3 is CASSEASQGSETQYF. The CDR3 bases are TGTGCCAGCAGTGAAGCTAGCCAGGGGTCCGAGACCCAGTACTTC. Based on the CDR3 plus reference TRBV2 and TRBJ2-5, the full variable domain is EPEVTQTPSHQVTQMGQEVILRCVPISNHLYFYWYRQILGQKVEFLVSFYNNEISEKSEIFDDQFSVERPDGSNFTLKIRSTKLEDSAMYFCASSEASQGSETQYFGPGTRLLVL.

CDR3 coding DNA: TGTGCCAGCAGTGACCAGGGAGGCTATGGCTACACCTTC. Its translation: CASSDQGGYGYTF. The rearrangement joins TRBV2 to TRBJ1-2; TRBD1 might be the D (5 bases). The CDR3 length is 13 residues. CDR1 SNHLY and CDR2 FYNNEI come from the germline V gene. V was trimmed by 3 bases and J by 4 bases, leaving 9 bases between them.

The rearrangement joins TRBV5-1 to TRBJ2-1, with D possibly being TRBD2 (6 bases). Germline CDR1 reads SGHRS; CDR2 reads YFSETQ. CDR3 length: 13 amino acids. V was pared by 4 bases and J by 13 bases, with 18 bases between. The CDR3 region is CASSRVAGSIQFF. For the CDR3, the DNA is TGCGCCAGCAGCCGGGTGGCGGGAAGTATACAGTTCTTC.

The V gene is TRBV5-1, the J gene TRBJ1-1; 8 positions match TRBD1. Per the germline V gene, CDR1 is SGHRS and CDR2 is YFSETQ. The V segment lost 3 bases and the J segment 6 bases; nucleotides outside the gene matches: 7. This CDR3 spans 14 amino acids. For the CDR3, the DNA is TGCGCCAGCAGCTCAGGGGGCGGAAAATCTGAAGCTTTCTTT. Encoded protein: CASSSGGGKSEAFF. The full variable domain, completed using reference TRBV5-1 and TRBJ1-1, is KAGVTQTPRYLIKTRGQQVTLSCSPISGHRSVSWYQQTPGQGLQFLFEYFSETQRNKGNFPGRFSGRQFSNSRSEMNVSTLELGDSALYLCASSSGGGKSEAFFGQGTRLTVV.